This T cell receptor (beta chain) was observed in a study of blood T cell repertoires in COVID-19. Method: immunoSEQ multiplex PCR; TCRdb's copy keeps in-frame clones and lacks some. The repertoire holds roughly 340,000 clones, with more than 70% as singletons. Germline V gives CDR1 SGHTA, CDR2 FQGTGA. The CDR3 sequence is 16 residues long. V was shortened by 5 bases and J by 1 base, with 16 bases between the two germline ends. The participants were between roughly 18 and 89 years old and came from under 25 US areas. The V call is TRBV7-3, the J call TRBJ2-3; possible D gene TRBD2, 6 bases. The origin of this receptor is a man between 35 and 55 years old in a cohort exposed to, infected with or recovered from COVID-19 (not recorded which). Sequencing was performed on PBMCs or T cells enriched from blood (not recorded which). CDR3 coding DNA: TGTGCCAGCAGCCCGTATCCGGGACTCCGCACAGATACGCAGTATTTT. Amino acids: CASSPYPGLRTDTQYF.